A selection of T cell receptor beta chains follows, all from one sample in a study of blood T cell repertoires in COVID-19. Here immunoSEQ multiplex PCR was the method, and the copy in TCRdb shows in-frame clones only, minus some. Of about 140,000 clones in the sample, roughly four fifths were seen once. The sequencing sample was made of peripheral blood. The origin of the receptors is a human donor in a cohort sampled during active COVID-19. CDR3s leave out the opening cysteine and the closing phenylalanine or tryptophan.

>TRBV28|TRBJ1-5
ASSYGQGWNQPQH
>TRBV7-9|TRBJ1-1
ASTPVQGDTEAF
>TRBV12-5|TRBJ2-3
ASGWDSSTDTQY
>TRBV29-1|TRBJ1-3
SVERGSSGNTIY
>TRBV14|TRBJ1-3
ASSRDRGPGNTIY
>TRBV6-5|TRBJ2-7
ASSSPRGGTYEQY
>TRBV10-3|TRBJ2-7
AISGTRDRGSYEQY
>TRBV7-9|TRBJ1-1
ATRSHRGREGTEAF
>TRBV5-4|TRBJ2-5
ASSPGTGRETQY
>TRBV2|TRBJ2-1
ASSGQVIRNEQF
>TRBV5-6|TRBJ2-3
ASSLRSGYGNTQY
>TRBV7-2|TRBJ1-4
ASSSGRRAEKLF
>TRBV20-1|TRBJ1-4
SASSTQGEKLF
>TRBV6-1|TRBJ2-5
ASSEWGLGAQETQY
>TRBV6-6|TRBJ2-2
ASSSGQGRAGELF
>TRBV19|TRBJ2-7
ASSIPTANGPRQY
>TRBV10-1|TRBJ1-1
ASSDTGLNTEAF
>TRBV7-2|TRBJ2-1
ASSLVPTGRNEQF
>TRBV5-1|TRBJ1-4
ASSSGWVNEKLF
>TRBV14|TRBJ1-6
ASSQRIGGTGGNSPLH
>TRBV9|TRBJ2-5
ASSVAGGETQY
>TRBV2|TRBJ1-4
ASSEAMGARSEKLF
>TRBV19|TRBJ1-5
ASSIMGGQIQPQH
>TRBV7-2|TRBJ1-6
ASRPVGTGGSPLH
>TRBV6-6|TRBJ1-5
ASSYSMSYGPQH
>TRBV28|TRBJ2-2
ASRQDRPGELF
>TRBV6-1|TRBJ1-1
ASSEIGGETEAF
>TRBV7-9|TRBJ2-1
ASSFGVGLAVNNEQF
>TRBV29-1|TRBJ1-1
SVEPGTGVDTEAF
>TRBV4-1|TRBJ2-7
ASSPRTGTYEQY
>TRBV6-4|TRBJ2-3
ASSGESTSGGLMQY
>TRBV2|TRBJ1-5
ASSARPANQPQH
>TRBV11-3|TRBJ2-7
ASSLGSSGPTEQY
>TRBV2|TRBJ2-1
ASSEASGVAYNEQF
>TRBV18|TRBJ2-5
ASSPQLGTEN
>TRBV2|TRBJ1-6
ASSETGKPLH
>TRBV11-2|TRBJ1-1
ASFMPRRGTEAF
>TRBV25-1|TRBJ1-6
ASSEARTGIDNSPLH
>TRBV19|TRBJ2-6
ASSSSKGASPGANVLT
>TRBV28|TRBJ2-7
ASSPGALIREQY
>TRBV19|TRBJ1-6
ASSPHPTTASFNSPLH
>TRBV11-2|TRBJ2-1
ASSLGAPPYEQF
>TRBV5-1|TRBJ2-2
ASSIRSGGSTGTGELF
>TRBV7-8|TRBJ1-6
ASSSRDRGTDSPLH
>TRBV13|TRBJ1-4
ASSSRQGRYKLF
>TRBV5-4|TRBJ1-4
ASSSRTGGGVATNEKLF
>TRBV2|TRBJ1-1
ASSIYSTRTGGTEAF
>TRBV19|TRBJ2-2
ASKGLWQGVSGELF
>TRBV19|TRBJ2-3
ASSIGAGGSDTQY